The 32 T cell receptor beta chains below were found in one sample sequenced in a study of OX40 agonist ivuxolimab in advanced cancers. TCRdb keeps only in-frame clones here, not all; method: immunoSEQ multiplex PCR. The table records approximately 82,000 clones, 88% of them present only once. Sequencing used CD4+ or CD8+ T cells sorted from blood, obtained in a trial of the OX40 agonist ivuxolimab. These receptors were collected from an adult with an advanced solid tumor such as melanoma, head and neck, liver or kidney cancer.

This rearrangement joins TRBV5-1 to TRBJ2-1; 10 nucleotides line up with TRBD2. The germline V gene has CDR1 SGHRS and CDR2 YFSETQ. The CDR3 totals 17 residues. The J segment lost 4 bases and the V segment lost 7 bases, leaving 14 bases of the junction unmatched. CDR3 sequence: CASQVRASGSLYNEQFF. The CDR3, as DNA: TGCGCCAGCCAAGTACGGGCTAGCGGGAGTCTATACAATGAGCAGTTCTTC.

The rearrangement links TRBV28 to TRBJ2-2, with 7 bases aligning to TRBD1. V dropped 4 bases and J dropped 4; count of bases not matched to a gene: 3. The CDR3 covers 14 residues. CDR1 is MDHEN, CDR2 SYDVKM, per germline. CDR3 sequence (DNA): TGTGCCAGCAGTTCTCCAGGGGGCACCGGGGAGCTGTTTTTT. Translating it yields CASSSPGGTGELFF. Filled out from reference TRBV28 and TRBJ2-2, the complete variable domain reads DVKVTQSSRYLVKRTGEKVFLECVQDMDHENMFWYRQDPGLGLRLIYFSYDVKMKEKGDIPEGYSVSREKKERFSLILESASTNQTSMYLCASSSPGGTGELFFGEGSRLTVL.

This clone came up once. The chain recombines TRBV11-3 with TRBJ1-1; D perhaps matches TRBD1 (6 bases). Germline V gene lookup returns CDR1 SGHNT and CDR2 YENEEA. Trimming cost V 4 bases and J 8 bases, with 8 bases left between them. The CDR3 is 11 amino acids. The CDR3 nucleotides read TGTGCCAGCAGCTCCGACAGGGAAGCTTTCTTT. Translating gives CASSSDREAFF.

The chain has TRBV5-1 and TRBJ1-1; TRBD1 matches 9 bases. The V gene end was trimmed by 4 bases and the J gene end by 4 bases; junction bases not matched to a gene: 11. The CDR3 runs 16 residues. In germline, CDR1 is SGHRS, CDR2 YFSETQ. The CDR3 is CASSKPGQGMGTEAFF. CDR3 in DNA: TGCGCCAGCAGCAAGCCGGGACAGGGAATGGGCACTGAAGCTTTCTTT.

This clone was observed a single time. The rearrangement uses TRBV19 and TRBJ2-3, with 7 bases aligning to TRBD1. V lost 4 bases and J lost 8; bases outside the gene matches: 18. The CDR3 is 17 amino acids. Per germline, CDR1 LNHDA and CDR2 SQIVND (reference sequence). As DNA, the CDR3 is TGTGCCAGTAGTAGGACAGGCTTACCGAGGGGAATAGGTACGCAGTATTTT. It specifies CASSRTGLPRGIGTQYF.

This clone was counted between two and nine times. V is TRBV6-5 and J is TRBJ2-1, with a weak D call TRBD2 (6 bases). V lost 5 bases and J lost 7, with 15 bases in between. The CDR3 loop spans 14 amino acids. Germline CDR1 reads MNHEY; CDR2 reads SVGAGI. CDR3 DNA sequence: TGTGCCAGCAGTGCGGGACCCGTGGTGAATGAGCAGTTCTTC. As protein: CASSAGPVVNEQFF.

This clone was counted only a few times. This rearrangement joins TRBV5-5 to TRBJ1-3; no reliable D call. The V end was cut by 0 bases, the J end by 4 bases, with 8 bases between. CDR1 SGHKS and CDR2 YYEKEE come from the germline V gene (reference sequence). The CDR3 consists of 14 residues. The CDR3 DNA reads as TGTGCCAGCAGCTTGGGGAGTATGGGAAACACCATATATTTT. Translation: CASSLGSMGNTIYF.

This clone showed up just a few times. J is TRBJ2-5 and V is TRBV7-2; no clear D gene. CDR1 is SGHTA and CDR2 is FQGNSA in the germline V gene. Trimming cost V 1 base and J 5 bases, with 5 bases left between them. CDR3 size: 12 residues. The CDR3 DNA reads as TGTGCCAGCAGCTTAGAGTGGGAGACCCAGTACTTC. As protein: CASSLEWETQYF.

The rearrangement links TRBV5-1 to TRBJ2-5; 8 bases line up with TRBD2. This CDR3 is 15 amino acids long. The V gene's germline CDR1 is SGHRS and CDR2 YFSETQ. Trimming cost V 1 base and J 5 bases; bases outside gene matches: 7. CDR3 protein: CASSLQAGVMETQYF. CDR3 nucleotides: TGCGCCAGCAGCTTGCAAGCGGGAGTGATGGAGACCCAGTACTTC.

This chain joins TRBV25-1 and TRBJ2-5; the D is unclear. CDR1 and CDR2 (germline): MGHDK, SYGVNS. The length of the CDR3 is 14 residues. Trimming took 3 bases from V and 0 from J, leaving 8 bases between them. The CDR3, as DNA: TGTGCCAGCAGTGATGCGCCTAACCAAGAGACCCAGTACTTC. It is translated as CASSDAPNQETQYF.

The CDR3 DNA sequence: TGTGCCAGCAGCTCTCCTCGGTCCCGCCACGGGGAGCTGTTTTTT. This codes for CASSSPRSRHGELFF. The V gene is TRBV11-2, the J gene TRBJ2-2, with unresolved D. The CDR3 sequence is 15 residues long. V was pared by 4 bases and J by 7 bases, with 16 bases between. The V gene's germline CDR1 is SGHAT and CDR2 FQNNGV.

This sequence joins TRBV19 and TRBJ2-7; 7 nucleotides agree with TRBD1. The germline gives CDR1 LNHDA, CDR2 SQIVND (reference sequence). This CDR3 contains 15 residues. Trimming at V came to 5 bases and at J to 2 bases, leaving 9 bases not matched to a gene. CDR3 amino acids: CASSLKGQIPYEQYF. CDR3 coding DNA: TGTGCCAGTAGTCTCAAGGGACAGATACCCTACGAGCAGTACTTC. Drawing the rest from reference TRBV19 and TRBJ2-7, the complete variable domain is DGGITQSPKYLFRKEGQNVTLSCEQNLNHDAMYWYRQDPGQGLRLIYYSQIVNDFQKGDIAEGYSVSREKKESFPLTVTSAQKNPTAFYLCASSLKGQIPYEQYFGPGTRLTVT.

The CDR3 protein is CASSSPAGLTGELFF. The CDR3 coding sequence is TGTGCCAGCAGCTCCCCCGCGGGTCTCACCGGGGAGCTGTTTTTT. This chain connects TRBV11-2 to TRBJ2-2, with D possibly TRBD2 on 5 matching bases. CDR1 and CDR2 from the germline V gene are SGHAT and FQNNGV. This CDR3 has 15 residues. The germline V and J ends were trimmed by 4 bases and 4 bases, with 13 bases remaining between them.

The chain joins TRBV18 to TRBJ1-2, with a weak D call TRBD1 (6 bases). V was trimmed by 4 bases and J by 0 bases, leaving 6 bases between them. From germline, CDR1 is KGHSH and CDR2 LQKENI. The CDR3 loop spans 13 amino acids. The CDR3 is CASSRTANYGYTF. In nucleotides, the CDR3 is TGTGCCAGCTCACGGACAGCTAACTATGGCTACACCTTC.

CDR3 DNA sequence: TGTGCCAGCAGTGCGGTGGATGTAGGCGGCTACACCTTC. Its translation is CASSAVDVGGYTF. The gene calls are TRBV25-1 and TRBJ1-2; D gene unclear. This CDR3 is built from 13 residues. V dropped 4 bases and J dropped 8 bases, with 14 bases sitting between them. CDR1 is MGHDK, CDR2 SYGVNS, per germline.

The V and J genes are TRBV30 and TRBJ2-2; D remains ambiguous. V gave up 6 bases and J gave up 1 base, with 9 bases separating them. This CDR3 is built from 13 residues. Germline CDR1 reads GTSNPN; CDR2 reads SVGIG (reference sequence). The CDR3 bases are TGTGCCTGCCGACGGCGGAACACCGGGGAGCTGTTTTTT. Protein sequence: CACRRRNTGELFF.

This chain connects TRBV14 to TRBJ1-3; D is unresolved. From germline, CDR1 is SGHDN and CDR2 FVKESK. V gave up 10 bases and J gave up 4 bases, with 17 bases separating them. The CDR3 sequence is 14 residues long. The CDR3: CANILGRGGNTIYF. CDR3 DNA: TGTGCCAATATCTTGGGTCGCGGCGGAAACACCATATATTTT. Looking up the rest from reference TRBV14 and TRBJ1-3 gives the full variable domain: EAGVTQFPSHSVIEKGQTVTLRCDPISGHDNLYWYRRVMGKEIKFLLHFVKESKQDESGMPNNRFLAERTGGTYSTLKVQPAELEDSGVYFCANILGRGGNTIYFGEGSWLTVV.

The chain couples TRBV7-9 to TRBJ2-1; unclear D gene. Between the trimmed V and J ends, which lost 1 base and 8 bases, there was a span of 6 bases. The CDR3 is 12 amino acids. Germline V gives CDR1 SEHNR, CDR2 FQNEAQ (reference sequence). CDR3 sequence: CASSLVAYEQFF. Here the CDR3 DNA reads TGTGCCAGCAGCTTAGTGGCCTATGAGCAGTTCTTC.

This rearrangement joins TRBV30 to TRBJ1-2; possible D gene TRBD1, 6 bases. This CDR3 region has 11 residues. Looked up from germline, CDR1 is GTSNPN and CDR2 is SVGIG (reference sequence). Trimming pared 1 base from V and 9 bases from J, leaving 9 bases between. CDR3: CAWSETGRYTF. The CDR3 region has the DNA TGTGCCTGGAGTGAAACAGGGCGCTACACCTTC.

The V gene is TRBV6-1, the J gene TRBJ1-2, with D possibly being TRBD1 (5 bases). In germline, CDR1 is MNHNS, CDR2 SASEGT. With 0 bases removed from V and 5 bases from J, the gap between germline ends came to 13 bases. The CDR3 spans 15 residues. CDR3 sequence: CASSEARTQGYGYTF. The CDR3 nucleotides are TGTGCCAGCAGTGAAGCGCGGACCCAGGGTTATGGCTACACCTTC.

With regard to this clone: The same CDR3 also results from other DNA sequences found in this sample. CDR3 protein: CASSLAQETQYF. The CDR3 nucleotides are TGCGCCAGCAGCTTGGCCCAAGAGACCCAGTACTTC. The V gene is TRBV5-1, the J gene TRBJ2-5; D not certain. This CDR3 spans 12 amino acids. Germline V lookup: CDR1 SGHRS, CDR2 YFSETQ. Trimming took 0 bases from V and 1 from J, leaving 1 base between them.

This chain uses TRBV11-2 with TRBJ2-7, with D tentatively TRBD1 (5 bases). The CDR3 spans 16 residues. The germline V gene has CDR1 SGHAT and CDR2 FQNNGV. Trimming took off 0 bases at V and 9 bases at J, with 21 bases between the two ends. CDR3 loop: CASSLDRWQGGVVQYF. The CDR3 nucleotides are TGTGCCAGCAGCTTAGATAGGTGGCAGGGTGGTGTCGTGCAGTACTTC.

V is TRBV6-4 and J is TRBJ2-3, with 8 nucleotides matching TRBD2. The germline CDR1 and CDR2 sequences are MRHNA and SNTAGT. This CDR3 comprises 16 residues. The junction had 10 bases not matched to a gene; V was cut back by 3 bases and J by 5 bases. The CDR3 DNA reads TGTGCCAGCAGTGAGGTCTTCGGGGCGGGAGGAGATACGCAGTATTTT. Protein: CASSEVFGAGGDTQYF.

The chain recombines TRBV19 with TRBJ1-2, with a possible D match to TRBD1 (6 bases). V was clipped by 3 bases and J by 10 bases, with 12 bases between them. Germline V gene lookup returns CDR1 LNHDA and CDR2 SQIVND (reference sequence). CDR3 length: 12 amino acids. Here the CDR3 reads CASSMGGAYYTF. In DNA, the CDR3 is TGTGCCAGTAGTATGGGGGGCGCCTACTACACCTTC.

The chain recombines TRBV2 with TRBJ2-1; D is ambiguous. V was trimmed by 4 bases and J by 4 bases, leaving 11 bases between them. This CDR3 has 14 residues. Germline V gives CDR1 SNHLY, CDR2 FYNNEI. Here the CDR3 reads CASSGRPTYNEQFF. The CDR3 DNA reads as TGTGCCAGCAGTGGGCGTCCTACTTACAATGAGCAGTTCTTC. Looking up the rest from reference TRBV2 and TRBJ2-1 gives the full variable domain: EPEVTQTPSHQVTQMGQEVILRCVPISNHLYFYWYRQILGQKVEFLVSFYNNEISEKSEIFDDQFSVERPDGSNFTLKIRSTKLEDSAMYFCASSGRPTYNEQFFGPGTRLTVL.

This sequence joins TRBV30 and TRBJ1-2; TRBD1 matches 9 bases. Germline V gene lookup returns CDR1 GTSNPN and CDR2 SVGIG (reference sequence). The CDR3 extends over 14 amino acids. J lost 4 bases, V lost 4 bases, and 7 bases had no gene match. This CDR3 is CAWNWGQGVYGYTF. The CDR3 DNA is TGTGCCTGGAACTGGGGACAGGGTGTCTATGGCTACACCTTC.

The rearrangement links TRBV21-1 to TRBJ1-1. TRBV21-1 is described as a pseudogene. This CDR3 spans 11 amino acids. CDR3 amino acids: CASSTPYEAFF. The CDR3 DNA sequence: TGTGCCAGCAGCACCCCTTATGAAGCTTTCTTT.

The rearrangement joins TRBV7-3 to TRBJ2-2, with D tentatively TRBD2 (6 bases). This CDR3 comprises 14 residues. The V gene's germline CDR1 is SGHTA and CDR2 FQGTGA. The V end was cut by 5 bases, the J end by 1 base, with 8 bases between. This CDR3 reads CASSGTLNTGELFF. CDR3 in DNA: TGTGCCAGCAGCGGGACTTTGAACACCGGGGAGCTGTTTTTT.

This chain connects TRBV4-1 to TRBJ2-1; no definite D call. This CDR3 contains 17 residues. The germline CDR1 and CDR2 sequences are MGHRA and YSYEKL. Trimming removed 0 bases from V and 0 bases from J, with 12 bases in between. In DNA form, the CDR3 reads TGCGCCAGCAGCCAAGAACCCGGCCTGAGCTCCTACAATGAGCAGTTCTTC. Protein product: CASSQEPGLSSYNEQFF.

The chain combines TRBV6-1 with TRBJ2-3, with 9 positions matching TRBD2. This CDR3 comprises 16 residues. V was clipped by 2 bases and J by 4 bases; unmatched bases: 7. CDR1 and CDR2 from the germline V gene are MNHNS and SASEGT. The CDR3 coding sequence is TGTGCCAGCAGTGAACTGAGGCGGGAGGGAGCAGATACGCAGTATTTT. It yields the protein CASSELRREGADTQYF.

The gene calls are TRBV19 and TRBJ2-1; TRBD1 is a possible D gene (5 bases). Germline V gene lookup returns CDR1 LNHDA and CDR2 SQIVND (reference sequence). This CDR3 contains 14 residues. The ends were cut back, 4 bases at V and 8 bases at J, with 15 bases in the middle. CDR3 nucleotide sequence: TGTGCCAGTAGTAATCAGGGAACTAAGCATGAGCAGTTCTTC. Protein product: CASSNQGTKHEQFF.

This clone was observed once. One end of the junction varies from germline; a read error may be responsible. The rearrangement uses TRBV10-3 and TRBJ2-5, with D maybe TRBD2 (6 bases). This CDR3 comprises 17 residues. The germline V gene encodes CDR1 ENHRY and CDR2 SYGVKD. The DNA of the CDR3 is TGTGCCGTCAGTGAGTCCGTTAGCGGAGATGCCCAAGAGACCCAGTACTTC. Translation gives CAVSESVSGDAQETQYF.